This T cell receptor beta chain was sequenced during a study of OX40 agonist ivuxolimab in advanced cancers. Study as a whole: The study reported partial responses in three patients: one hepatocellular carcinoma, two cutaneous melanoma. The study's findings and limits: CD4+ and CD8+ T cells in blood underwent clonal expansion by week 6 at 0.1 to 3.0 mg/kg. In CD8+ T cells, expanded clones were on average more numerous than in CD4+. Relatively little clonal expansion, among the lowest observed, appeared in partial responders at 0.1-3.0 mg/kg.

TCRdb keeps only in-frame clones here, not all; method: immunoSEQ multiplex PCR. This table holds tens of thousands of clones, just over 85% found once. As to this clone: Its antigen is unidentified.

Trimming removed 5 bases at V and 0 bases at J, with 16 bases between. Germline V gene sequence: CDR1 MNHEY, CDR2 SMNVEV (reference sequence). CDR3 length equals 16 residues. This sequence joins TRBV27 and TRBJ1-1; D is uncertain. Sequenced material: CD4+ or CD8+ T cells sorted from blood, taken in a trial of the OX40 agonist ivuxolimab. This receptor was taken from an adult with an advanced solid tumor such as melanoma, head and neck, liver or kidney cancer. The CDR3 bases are TGTGCCAGCAGTCCCCCGAGAGGACGGCTGAACACTGAAGCTTTCTTT. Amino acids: CASSPPRGRLNTEAFF.